This TCR beta chain appears in the sequencing data of a study of memory B cells and T cells in multiple sclerosis. Some clones are missing from TCRdb's copy, which holds only in-frame ones; the method was immunoSEQ multiplex PCR. Here the sample spans about 12,000 clones, 84% being singletons. About this clone: Its antigen is not identified.

The study, taken as a whole, reports: Clone-set sizes differed between compartments, so shared clonotype counts needed normalization.

Stimulus-free culture yielded autoproliferating CFSE-dim and non-proliferating CFSE-high T cells, each sequenced separately. Replicate wells were pooled after around seven days of stimulus-free culture of 5x10^7 CFSE-labeled PBMCs. Without exogenous stimuli, 0.4 to 0.6 uM CFSE-labeled PBMCs were cultured serum-free. The V and J ends lost 1 base and 1 base, in that order; junction bases with no gene match: 4. Germline V gene sequence: CDR1 SGHAT, CDR2 FQNNGV. The CDR3 is 15 residues long. Sample: PBMCs from blood kept in culture. The V gene is TRBV11-2, the J gene TRBJ2-7; 7 bases align to TRBD2. The receptor's source is a human donor with multiple sclerosis. CDR3 bases: TGTGCCAGCAGCTTAGTGGGGGGAGGGTCCTACGAGCAGTACTTC. It encodes CASSLVGGGSYEQYF.